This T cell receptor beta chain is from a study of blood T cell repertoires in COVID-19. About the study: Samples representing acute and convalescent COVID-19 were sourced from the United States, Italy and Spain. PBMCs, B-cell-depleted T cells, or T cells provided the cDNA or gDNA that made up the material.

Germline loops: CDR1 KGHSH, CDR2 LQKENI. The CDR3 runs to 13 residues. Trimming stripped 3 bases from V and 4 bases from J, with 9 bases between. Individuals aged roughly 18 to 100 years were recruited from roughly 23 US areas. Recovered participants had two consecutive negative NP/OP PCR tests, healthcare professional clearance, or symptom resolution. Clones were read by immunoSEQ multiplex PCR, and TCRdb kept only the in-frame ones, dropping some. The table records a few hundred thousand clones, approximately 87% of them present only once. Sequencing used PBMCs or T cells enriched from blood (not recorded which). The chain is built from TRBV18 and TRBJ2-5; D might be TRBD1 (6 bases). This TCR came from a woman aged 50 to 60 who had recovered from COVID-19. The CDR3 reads CASSPNRAETQYF. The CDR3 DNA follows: TGTGCCAGCTCACCGAACAGGGCAGAGACCCAGTACTTC.